Described below is a single TCR beta chain sequence and its context. Its antigen is unidentified. The germline CDR1 and CDR2 sequences are MGHRA and YSYEKL. This CDR3 has 14 residues. V shed 0 bases and J shed 3 bases, with 9 bases lying between them. This specimen belongs to a study of T cell responses to AZD1222 COVID-19 vaccine. Profiling relied on immunoSEQ multiplex PCR, and the TCRdb table lists in-frame clones only, not all of them. There are over 120,000 clones in the sample; roughly 88% occur only once, and 7.5% to 8.5% lies in the top ten. Study-wide points: Close to half of all spike-specific TCRs reportedly target regions of the variants that are unmutated. Clonal diversity was possibly underestimated, and the donors were mostly white British, with more females. Every sample of the repertoires postdated the peak T cell response. Mapped onto spike, vaccine-associated CD4 TCRs spanned it and were dominant at 160-218 and 743-854.

The chain links TRBV4-1 to TRBJ2-7; D is possibly TRBD1 (6 bases). This specimen consisted of peripheral blood, obtained on day 0 of AZD1222 vaccination. The source of this sequence is an adult in good health. CDR3 amino acids: CASSQEAQGYEQYF. CDR3 DNA: TGCGCCAGCAGCCAAGAGGCACAGGGCTACGAGCAGTACTTC.